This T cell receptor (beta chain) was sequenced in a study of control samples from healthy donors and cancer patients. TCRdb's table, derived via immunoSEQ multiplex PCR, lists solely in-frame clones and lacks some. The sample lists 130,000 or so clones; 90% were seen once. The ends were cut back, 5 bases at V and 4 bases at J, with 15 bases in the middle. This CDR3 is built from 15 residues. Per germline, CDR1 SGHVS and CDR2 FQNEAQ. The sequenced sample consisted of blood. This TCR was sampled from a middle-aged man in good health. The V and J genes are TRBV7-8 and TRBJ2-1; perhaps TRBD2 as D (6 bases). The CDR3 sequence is CASSRDSGSYNEQFF. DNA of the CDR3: TGTGCCAGCAGCCGGGACTCCGGTTCGTACAATGAGCAGTTCTTC.